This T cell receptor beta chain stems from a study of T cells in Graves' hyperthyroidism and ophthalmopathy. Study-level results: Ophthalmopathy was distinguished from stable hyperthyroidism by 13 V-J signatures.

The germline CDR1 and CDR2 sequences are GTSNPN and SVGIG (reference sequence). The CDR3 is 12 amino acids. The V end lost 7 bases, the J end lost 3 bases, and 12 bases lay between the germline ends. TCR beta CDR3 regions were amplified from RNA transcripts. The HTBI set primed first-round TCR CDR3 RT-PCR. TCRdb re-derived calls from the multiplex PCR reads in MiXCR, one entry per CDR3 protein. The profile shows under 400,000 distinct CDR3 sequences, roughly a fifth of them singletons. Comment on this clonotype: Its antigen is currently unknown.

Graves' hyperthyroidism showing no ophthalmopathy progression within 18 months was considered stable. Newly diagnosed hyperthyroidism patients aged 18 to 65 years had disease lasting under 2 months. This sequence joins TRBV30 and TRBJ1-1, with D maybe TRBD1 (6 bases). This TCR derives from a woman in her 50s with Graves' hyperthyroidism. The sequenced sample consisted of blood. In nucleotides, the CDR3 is TGTGCCTCCGACAGGTTGGACACTGAAGCTTTCTTT. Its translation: CASDRLDTEAFF.